The 23 T cell receptor beta chains below come from one sample, sequenced in a study of T-cell reconstitution after alpha-beta-depleted transplantation in children. TCRbeta library preparation incorporated unique molecular identifiers. TCRdb reprocessed the PCR reads via MiXCR and lists one record per CDR3 protein. Of 250,000 to 300,000 distinct CDR3 sequences in the sample, approximately 9.8% are singletons; the top ten hold around 9.1%. The material sequenced was PBMCs from the stem cell graft donor, taken from the stem cell graft. These receptors were collected from a human donor who donated a stem cell graft to a child with SCID.

This chain links TRBV7-9 with TRBJ2-1, with D possibly matching TRBD2 (7 bases). V was trimmed by 10 bases and J by 9 bases, leaving 16 bases between them. The CDR3 spans 12 residues. Germline assignment: CDR1 SEHNR and CDR2 FQNEAQ (reference sequence). DNA for the CDR3: TGTGCCAACGAGGGGGGGGAATTTGAGCAGTTCTTC. Its protein product is CANEGGEFEQFF.

There are many counts of this clonotype. The chain links TRBV12-3 or TRBV12-4 to TRBJ2-3; D is perhaps TRBD1 (6 bases). V lost 5 bases and J 0 bases, leaving 12 bases between the germline ends. This CDR3 region has 15 residues. The CDR3 is CASSRDTTSTDTQYF. The CDR3 nucleotides are TGTGCCAGCAGTCGGGACACGACTAGCACAGATACGCAGTATTTT.

This clonotype was counted only a few times. The genes are TRBV5-1 and TRBJ2-1; a possible D gene is TRBD2 (6 bases). This CDR3 comprises 16 residues. Deletions cut 0 bases from V and 1 base from J, with 11 bases between. Germline CDR1 SGHRS, CDR2 YFSETQ. The CDR3 region has the DNA TGCGCCAGCAGCTTGGTGAGCGGGTCTTCCTACAATGAGCAGTTCTTC. Amino acid sequence: CASSLVSGSSYNEQFF. Full variable domain (outside the CDR3, taken from reference TRBV5-1 and TRBJ2-1): KAGVTQTPRYLIKTRGQQVTLSCSPISGHRSVSWYQQTPGQGLQFLFEYFSETQRNKGNFPGRFSGRQFSNSRSEMNVSTLELGDSALYLCASSLVSGSSYNEQFFGPGTRLTVL.

The chain is built from TRBV18 and TRBJ2-7; 7 nucleotides match TRBD1. CDR1 is KGHSH and CDR2 is LQKENI in the germline V gene. V lost 5 bases to trimming and J lost 2 bases; unmatched junction nucleotides: 9. The CDR3 consists of 15 residues. This chain's CDR3 is CASSSSRGRTYEQYF. In DNA, the CDR3 is TGTGCCAGCTCATCGTCAAGGGGGCGTACCTACGAGCAGTACTTC.

The CDR3 sequence is CASSFPGGTYEQYF. Here the CDR3 DNA reads TGTGCCAGCAGCTTCCCAGGGGGGACCTACGAGCAGTACTTC. This sequence joins TRBV7-9 and TRBJ2-7; D possibly corresponds to TRBD1 (7 bases). CDR3 length: 14 residues. The germline V gene encodes CDR1 SEHNR and CDR2 FQNEAQ (reference sequence). V was trimmed by 3 bases and J by 2 bases, leaving 11 bases between them.

This clonotype came up many times. V gene TRBV7-9 combines with J gene TRBJ2-3, with 10 bases lining up with TRBD1. The germline gives CDR1 SEHNR, CDR2 FQNEAQ (reference sequence). The junction had 6 bases not matched to a gene; V was cut back by 5 bases and J by 4 bases. The CDR3 has 15 amino acids. Written as DNA, the CDR3 is TGTGCCAGCAGCCGTAGGACAGGGGGAGCAGATACGCAGTATTTT. Protein product: CASSRRTGGADTQYF.

Only a few counts were recorded for this clonotype. The J gene is TRBJ2-5, the V gene TRBV11-1, with D unclear. The germline gives CDR1 SGHAT, CDR2 FQDESV (reference sequence). The CDR3 is 13 amino acids. V was cut by 3 bases and J by 5 bases, with 10 bases left in between. The CDR3 is CASSFGARETQYF. For the CDR3, the DNA is TGTGCCAGCAGCTTTGGCGCAAGGGAGACCCAGTACTTC.

There are a few counts of this clonotype. The gene calls are TRBV5-1 and TRBJ2-3; D may match TRBD1 or TRBD2 (5 bases each). The CDR3 runs 14 residues. Germline V gene sequence: CDR1 SGHRS, CDR2 YFSETQ. Trimming took 0 bases from V and 4 from J, leaving 9 bases between them. The CDR3 DNA reads as TGCGCCAGCAGCTTGGCGTTGGGGGCAGATACGCAGTATTTT. It translates to CASSLALGADTQYF.

At least ten counts were recorded for this clonotype. The rearrangement uses TRBV4-1 and TRBJ2-7, with D unresolved. CDR3 length: 15 residues. CDR1 is MGHRA and CDR2 is YSYEKL in the germline V gene. V gave up 5 bases and J gave up 1 base, with 15 bases separating them. The CDR3 DNA follows: TGCGCCAGCAGCTCGCCGTGGGCAGAATCCTACGAGCAGTACTTC. Residues: CASSSPWAESYEQYF.

This clonotype was seen more than once but under ten times. This rearrangement joins TRBV9 to TRBJ1-4, with TRBD1 matching 10 bases. This CDR3 has 14 amino acids. Germline CDR1 and CDR2: SGDLS and YYNGEE. V lost 4 bases, J lost 6 bases, and 3 bases stayed unmatched. CDR3: CASSFGTGDEKLFF. The CDR3 DNA sequence: TGTGCCAGCAGCTTCGGGACAGGGGATGAAAAACTGTTTTTT.

In DNA, the CDR3 is TGTGCCAGCGGCCTGGTTCGGAAAGTTGAAAAACTGTTTTTT. Its protein is CASGLVRKVEKLFF. V and J are TRBV12-3 or TRBV12-4 and TRBJ1-4; D unclear. The CDR3 has 14 amino acids. V lost 8 bases and J lost 7, with 17 bases in between.

The rearrangement joins TRBV7-2 to TRBJ2-1, with TRBD2 identical over 8 bases. CDR1 SGHTA and CDR2 FQGNSA come from the germline V gene. V was pared by 1 base and J by 9 bases, with 8 bases of the junction left unmatched. This CDR3 has 15 residues. CDR3 in DNA: TGTGCCAGCAGCTTAGATAGACGGGGGGGGGGTGAGCAGTTCTTC. It codes for CASSLDRRGGGEQFF.

This clonotype appeared many times. This chain joins TRBV20-1 and TRBJ1-1; D gene uncertain. V lost 0 bases and J 1 base, leaving 6 bases between the germline ends. This CDR3 has 13 amino acids. CDR1 and CDR2 from the germline V gene are DFQATT and SNEGSKA (reference sequence). CDR3: CSARDRQNTEAFF. DNA for the CDR3: TGCAGTGCTAGAGATCGACAGAACACTGAAGCTTTCTTT.

This clonotype has a count of ten or more. V usage is TRBV12-3 or TRBV12-4 and J usage is TRBJ1-4, with TRBD1 as a possible D gene (6 bases). V shed 5 bases and J shed 8 bases, with 12 bases lying between them. The CDR3 covers 13 residues. In DNA form, the CDR3 reads TGTGCCAGCAGTCCCGGACAGAAGGAAAAACTGTTTTTT. It yields the protein CASSPGQKEKLFF.

This clonotype was detected only a few times. CDR3 DNA sequence: TGCGCCAGCAGCTTGGTCGGAGGGGGGATCTACAATGAGCAGTTCTTC. Protein sequence: CASSLVGGGIYNEQFF. The genes are TRBV5-1 and TRBJ2-1, with D perhaps matching TRBD1 or TRBD2 (6 bases each). In germline, CDR1 is SGHRS, CDR2 YFSETQ. The CDR3 loop spans 16 amino acids. Trimming cost V 0 bases and J 3 bases, with 13 bases left between them.

The rearrangement uses TRBV7-9 and TRBJ2-3; no definite D call. Germline V gene sequence: CDR1 SEHNR, CDR2 FQNEAQ (reference sequence). CDR3 size: 13 residues. V lost 6 bases, J lost 0 bases, and 7 bases lay in between. The CDR3 DNA reads TGTGCCAGCAGGGAATGGAGCACAGATACGCAGTATTTT. Encoded protein: CASREWSTDTQYF.

This clonotype was seen a few times. The chain uses TRBV29-1 and TRBJ2-7; 10 bases align to TRBD2. V lost 6 bases and J lost 2; bases outside the gene matches: 7. Germline V lookup: CDR1 SQVTM, CDR2 ANQGSEA. The CDR3 is 14 residues long. DNA of the CDR3: TGCAGCGTGGCACTAGCGGGGCTTACCTACGAGCAGTACTTC. Protein product: CSVALAGLTYEQYF.

This rearrangement joins TRBV5-4 to TRBJ1-6, with D perhaps TRBD1 (6 bases). This CDR3 is 17 amino acids long. Per germline, CDR1 SGHNT and CDR2 YYREEE (reference sequence). V lost 0 bases to trimming and J lost 9 bases, with 19 bases between them. The CDR3 nucleotides read TGTGCCAGCAGCTTGGGGGTATTCGCGGGGGCGACTTCACCCCTCCACTTT. Translated: CASSLGVFAGATSPLHF. Drawing the rest from reference TRBV5-4 and TRBJ1-6, the complete variable domain is ETGVTQSPTHLIKTRGQQVTLRCSSQSGHNTVSWYQQALGQGPQFIFQYYREEENGRGNFPPRFSGLQFPNYSSELNVNALELDDSALYLCASSLGVFAGATSPLHFGNGTRLTVT.

V and J are TRBV5-1 and TRBJ1-1; TRBD1 aligns across 7 bases. This CDR3 is 14 amino acids long. Germline V lookup: CDR1 SGHRS, CDR2 YFSETQ. V lost 4 bases, J lost 3 bases, and 6 bases stayed unmatched. This chain's CDR3 is CASSPDRADTEAFF. In DNA, the CDR3 is TGCGCCAGCAGCCCCGACAGGGCTGACACTGAAGCTTTCTTT.

This clonotype was counted a few times. This chain uses TRBV10-3 with TRBJ2-1; possibly TRBD1 for D (6 bases). V was cut by 10 bases and J by 5 bases, with 18 bases left in between. The germline V gene has CDR1 ENHRY and CDR2 SYGVKD. This CDR3 has 14 amino acids. The CDR3 bases are TGTGCCACTTCGGGGACGACAGGAAACAATGAGCAGTTCTTC. It is translated as CATSGTTGNNEQFF.

There are many counts of this clonotype. The chain is built from TRBV6-1 and TRBJ2-2; TRBD2 aligns across 7 bases. The CDR3 totals 15 residues. V gave up 6 bases and J gave up 0 bases; unmatched junction bases: 4. The germline V gene has CDR1 MNHNS and CDR2 SASEGT. The CDR3 spells CASRGTNPNTGELFF. DNA for the CDR3: TGTGCCAGCAGAGGGACTAACCCGAACACCGGGGAGCTGTTTTTT.

This chain connects TRBV7-9 to TRBJ2-1, with TRBD1 matching over 12 bases. The CDR3 is 15 residues long. Germline CDR1 and CDR2: SEHNR and FQNEAQ (reference sequence). Trimming at V came to 5 bases and at J to 14 bases, leaving 13 bases not matched to a gene. CDR3 sequence reads: CASSTQTGQGAREFF. Written as DNA, the CDR3 is TGTGCCAGCAGCACCCAGACGGGACAGGGGGCGCGTGAGTTCTTC.

The J gene is TRBJ2-1, the V gene TRBV9, with D unresolved. The V gene's germline CDR1 is SGDLS and CDR2 YYNGEE. Trimming pared 0 bases from V and 9 bases from J, leaving 13 bases between. The CDR3 is made up of 14 amino acids. CDR3 region: CASSVELTSTEQFF. The CDR3 DNA is TGTGCCAGCAGCGTAGAGCTGACCAGCACTGAGCAGTTCTTC.